This T cell receptor beta chain emerged from a study of somatic mutations in cytotoxic T cells in rheumatoid arthritis (dated by TCRdb to 2016 to 2017). Describing the broader study: Sorted V beta1+ cells also underwent TCRB sequencing, and some V beta antibody-stained T-cell populations were flow-sorted at nearly 100% purity on a FACSAria II or Sony SH800. To characterize clonality, the study used TCRB deep sequencing while asking whether somatic mutations are carried by expanded CD8+ T-cell clones in newly diagnosed, untreated rheumatoid arthritis. Patient and control groups had essentially identical median ages. TCRB deep sequencing was performed for 55 to 65 rheumatoid arthritis patients and around 20 healthy controls.

Taking its sample share into account, this clone is medium-sized (0.01 to 0.1%). The specificity of this receptor is unknown. Per-base quality was not reported, and no clone a single base away is much larger than it. Genomic DNA underwent TCRB CDR3 sequencing using the immunoSEQ assay. The source study handled its data this way. Only productive TCRB rearrangements were included in the analyses. Clonality was expressed as a Shannon entropy-based productive clonality index, with each clone defined by a unique TCRB CDR3 sequence. The template counts of each clone relative to the total templates per sample were used to calculate repertoire overlap between two samples. Flow cytometry-measured V-gene usage correlated with V-gene usage from TCRB sequencing, with a Spearman r of roughly 0.56. As stored in TCRdb, this immuneACCESS dataset retains in-frame rearrangements with V and J assigned. A fraction of the clones does not appear; measured against another copy, unresolved V genes explain less than half of the discrepancy, and the remainder lacks a known reason. The V and J calls and clone size come from that table; D and trimming were worked out from the DNA. In all, the sample holds approximately 18,000 clones, and approximately 69% of those were seen once. Roughly 5.3% of the sample lies in the top ten.

Buffy coats from around 20 blood donors served as healthy controls, a group that was under 65% female with a median age of about 52 years (range roughly 21-75). CD4+ and CD8+ cells were isolated by positive magnetic bead selection on an AutoMACS, and purity was checked by flow cytometry. Ficoll-Paque PLUS density gradient separation was used to isolate peripheral blood mononuclear cells. Using Nucleospin Tissue or Tissue XS kits, DNA was extracted from CD4-enriched, CD8-enriched or PBMC samples, with quantification by a Qubit 2.0 fluorometer. Beyond this particular receptor, the publication reports: Rheumatoid arthritis patients and age-matched healthy controls did not significantly differ in CD8+ T-cell clonality. CD8+ clonality increased with age in patients (Spearman r of about 0.49) but not in healthy controls. No adjustment for multiple comparisons was made for the slight TRBV07 underrepresentation in patients. Viral specificity could not be ruled out by absence from virus-specific databases, and the antigen targets of the expanded CD8+ clones remained unknown. The largest CD8+ clone made up more than 20% of CD8+ cells in about an eighth of the roughly 60 patients, and blood and synovial fluid shared several identical CD8+ TCRB sequences.

Looking up the germline V gene yields CDR1 MNHEY and CDR2 SVGAGI. V gives up 7 bases and J gives up 4 bases, and the segment between their germline ends measures 13 bases. Taken from cysteine to phenylalanine, the CDR3 has 13 residues. Solely the CDR3 DNA is kept, with 39 bases framed from the first base. The sequencing input was CD8+ T cells sorted from blood. The chain is encoded by TRBV6-5 joined to TRBJ1-1; no D gene call is confident. The clonotype comes from a man aged 55 to 69 in good health. The sequenced DNA: TGTGCCAGCACCTACAGATCCTCCACTGAAGCTTTCTTT. Translated, this gives CASTYRSSTEAFF.